This T cell receptor beta chain was sequenced in a study of regulatory T cells in long-lasting Graves disease. HTBI primers from iRepertoire and Arm-PCR of CDR3 regions yielded the TCR beta libraries. TCRdb called the multiplex PCR reads again in MiXCR, with one record for every CDR3 protein. This repertoire shows roughly 530,000 distinct CDR3 sequences, about 16% found once; its top ten account for around a quarter. V lost 4 bases and J lost 2; bases outside the gene matches: 1. CDR3 length equals 13 residues. Germline CDR1 reads SNHLY; CDR2 reads FYNNEI. The study, taken as a whole, reports: The persistent group shared 3,000 or so public clonotypes, more than the approximately 1,000 shared by new patients.

This clonotype was picked up many times. Its matching antigen is unknown. The time point is: newly diagnosed GD, antithyroid drugs for less than 3 months. The TCR library was made from RNA extracted from PBMCs. These data also featured in a second study, about T cells in Graves' hyperthyroidism and ophthalmopathy. That paper notes: A first-round RT-PCR of the TCR CDR3 used the HTBI primer set.

The V and J genes are TRBV2 and TRBJ2-7; 8 nucleotides match TRBD1. This specimen was peripheral blood mononuclear cells (PBMCs), taken at new diagnosis, from a patient treated with antithyroid drugs. The source of this sequence is a woman aged 35 to 60 with Graves disease. The CDR3 DNA reads TGTGCCAGCAGTGCGGGACAGGCCTACGAGCAGTACTTC. Its protein product is CASSAGQAYEQYF. Drawing the rest from reference TRBV2 and TRBJ2-7, the complete variable domain is EPEVTQTPSHQVTQMGQEVILRCVPISNHLYFYWYRQILGQKVEFLVSFYNNEISEKSEIFDDQFSVERPDGSNFTLKIRSTKLEDSAMYFCASSAGQAYEQYFGPGTRLTVT.